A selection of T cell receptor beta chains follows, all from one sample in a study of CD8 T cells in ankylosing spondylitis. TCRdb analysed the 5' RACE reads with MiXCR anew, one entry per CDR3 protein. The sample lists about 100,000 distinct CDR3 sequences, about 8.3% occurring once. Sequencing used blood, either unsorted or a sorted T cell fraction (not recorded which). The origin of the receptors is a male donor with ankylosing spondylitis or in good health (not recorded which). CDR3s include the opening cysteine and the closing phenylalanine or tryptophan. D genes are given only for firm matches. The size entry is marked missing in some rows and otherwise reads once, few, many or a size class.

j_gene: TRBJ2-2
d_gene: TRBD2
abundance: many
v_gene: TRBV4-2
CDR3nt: TGTGCCAGCAGCCCTATCGGGGGGAAGTCCGGGGAGCTGTTTTTT
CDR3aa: CASSPIGGKSGELFF

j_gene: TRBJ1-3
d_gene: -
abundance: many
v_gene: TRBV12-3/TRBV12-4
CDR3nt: TGTGCCAGCAGTTTAAAGGCTGGAAACACCATATATTTT
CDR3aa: CASSLKAGNTIYF

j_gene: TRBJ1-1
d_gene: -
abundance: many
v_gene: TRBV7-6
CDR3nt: TGTGCCAGCAGCTTAGAAAGCGTACAGGAAGCTTTCTTT
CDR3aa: CASSLESVQEAFF

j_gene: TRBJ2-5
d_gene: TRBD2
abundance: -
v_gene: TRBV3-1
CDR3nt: TGTGCCAGCAGCCTGCGGGGGGAGACCCAGTACTTC
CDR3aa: CASSLRGETQYF

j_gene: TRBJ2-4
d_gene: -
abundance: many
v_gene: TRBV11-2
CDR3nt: TGTGCCAGCAGCTTACTTCGGGACAAAAACATTCAGTACTTC
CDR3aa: CASSLLRDKNIQYF

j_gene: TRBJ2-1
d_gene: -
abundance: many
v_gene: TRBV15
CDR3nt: TGTGCCACCAGCAGAGTGGGCAATGAGCAGTTCTTC
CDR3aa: CATSRVGNEQFF

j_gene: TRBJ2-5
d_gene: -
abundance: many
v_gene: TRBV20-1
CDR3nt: TGCAGTGCTAGAGACCTTGGGGAAGAGACCCAGTACTTC
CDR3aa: CSARDLGEETQYF

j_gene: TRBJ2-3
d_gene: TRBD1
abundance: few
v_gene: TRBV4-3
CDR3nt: TGCGCCAGCAGCCCCCAAGGGACAGGGGAGGTCCCAGATACGCAGTATTTT
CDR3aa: CASSPQGTGEVPDTQYF

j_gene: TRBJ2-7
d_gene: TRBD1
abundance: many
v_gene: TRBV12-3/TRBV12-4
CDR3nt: TGTGCCAGCAGTTTTTCGGACAGGCAAGACGAGCAGTACTTC
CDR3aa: CASSFSDRQDEQYF

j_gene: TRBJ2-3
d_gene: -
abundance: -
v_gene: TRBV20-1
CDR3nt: TGCAGTGCCAAGGGGACCGCCGGGTTATCAGATACGCAGTATTTT
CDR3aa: CSAKGTAGLSDTQYF

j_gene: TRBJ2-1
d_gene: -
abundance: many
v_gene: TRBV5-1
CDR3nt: TGCGCCAGCAGCTGGGCGAATGAGCAGTTCTTC
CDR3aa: CASSWANEQFF

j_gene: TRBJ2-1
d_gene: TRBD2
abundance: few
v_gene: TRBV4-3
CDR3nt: TGCGCCAGCAGCCCGGGACTAGCGGCTTACAATGAGCAGTTCTTC
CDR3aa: CASSPGLAAYNEQFF

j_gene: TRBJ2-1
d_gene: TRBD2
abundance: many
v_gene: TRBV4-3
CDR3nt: TGCGCCAGCAGCCGGGGGACTAGAATCCATGAGCAGTTCTTC
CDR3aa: CASSRGTRIHEQFF

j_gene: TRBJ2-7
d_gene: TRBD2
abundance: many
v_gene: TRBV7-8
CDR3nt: TGTGCCAGCAGCGCCCGACTAGCGGGGGGGGAGTACGAGCAGTACTTC
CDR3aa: CASSARLAGGEYEQYF

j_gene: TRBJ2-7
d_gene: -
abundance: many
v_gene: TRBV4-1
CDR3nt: TGCGCCAGCAGCCAAGGGAGCGGCGAGCAGTACTTC
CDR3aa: CASSQGSGEQYF

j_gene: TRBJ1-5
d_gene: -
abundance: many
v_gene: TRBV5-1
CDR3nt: TGCGCCAGCAGCTCGGATTTGGATCAGCCCCAGCATTTT
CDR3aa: CASSSDLDQPQHF

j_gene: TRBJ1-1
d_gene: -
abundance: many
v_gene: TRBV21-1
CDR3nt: TGTGCCAGCCCGACCCGGGAAGCTTTCTTT
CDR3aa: CASPTREAFF

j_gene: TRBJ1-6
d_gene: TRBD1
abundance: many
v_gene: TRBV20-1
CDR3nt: TGCAGTGCTAGGTCGACAGGGAACTATAATTCACCCCTCCACTTT
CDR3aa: CSARSTGNYNSPLHF

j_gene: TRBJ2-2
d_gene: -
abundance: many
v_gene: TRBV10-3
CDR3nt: TGTGCCATCAGGGACTACTCCACCGGGGAGCTGTTTTTT
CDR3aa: CAIRDYSTGELFF

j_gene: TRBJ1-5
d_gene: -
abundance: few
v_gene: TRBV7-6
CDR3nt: TGTGCCAGCAGCTCCCAAGTGGGTAGCAATCAGCCCCAGCATTTT
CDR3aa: CASSSQVGSNQPQHF

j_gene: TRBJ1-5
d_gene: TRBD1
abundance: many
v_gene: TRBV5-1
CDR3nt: TGCGCCAGCAGCTGGGGGACAGGGAATCAGCCCCAGCATTTT
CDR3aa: CASSWGTGNQPQHF

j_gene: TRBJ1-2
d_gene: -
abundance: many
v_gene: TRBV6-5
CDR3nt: TGTGCCAGCAGCTACACTAGTTGGTTCGACAGGCGCGACTATGGCTACACCTTC
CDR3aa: CASSYTSWFDRRDYGYTF

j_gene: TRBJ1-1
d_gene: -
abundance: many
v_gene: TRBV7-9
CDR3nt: TGTGCCAGCAGCCCCGGCCCGTTCACCACTCTGAACACTGAAGCTTTCTTT
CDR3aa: CASSPGPFTTLNTEAFF

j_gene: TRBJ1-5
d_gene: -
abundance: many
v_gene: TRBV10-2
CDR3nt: TGCGCCAGCAGTGGGGGAAACGGCCAGCCCCAGCATTTT
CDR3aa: CASSGGNGQPQHF

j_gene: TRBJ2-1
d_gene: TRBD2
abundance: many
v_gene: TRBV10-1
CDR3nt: TGCGCCAGCAGTCCGGGACTAGCGGGAGGCTTCGTCGACAATGAGCAGTTCTTC
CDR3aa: CASSPGLAGGFVDNEQFF

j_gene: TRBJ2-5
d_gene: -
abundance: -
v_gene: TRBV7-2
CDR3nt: TGTGCCACCAGCTCCACGCCTCCGGTTAAGTCTGGGGAGACCCAGTACTTC
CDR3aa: CATSSTPPVKSGETQYF